The sequence of this T cell receptor beta chain was determined in a study of blood T cell repertoires in COVID-19. As for the study in general: T cells, B-cell-depleted T cells, or PBMCs supplied cDNA or gDNA.

The CDR3 is made up of 15 amino acids. With V trimmed by 5 bases and J by 4 bases, 8 bases remained unmatched. Germline values: CDR1 LNHDA, CDR2 SQIVND (reference sequence). Original data processing: Estimates of nucleated cell counts were drawn from the amplification of reference gene primers. Sequencing used immunoSEQ multiplex PCR; TCRdb keeps in-frame clones, though not all of them. The DNA gave D and trimming, while V, J and clone size come from that table. The sample consists of roughly 380,000 clones, around 91% of them appearing once. V usage is TRBV19 and J usage is TRBJ1-5, with 7 bases aligning to TRBD1. This receptor was identified in a woman aged 40 to 55 with COVID-19, enrolled during active disease. Material: peripheral blood. The CDR3 DNA reads TGTGCCAGTAGTCTCAGAGTCAGGGGGAATCAGCCCCAGCATTTT. Residues: CASSLRVRGNQPQHF.